This TCR beta chain was sequenced in a study of T-cell memory formation after mild COVID-19. Overall study context: In these data, TCR clusters were largely donor specific.

The TCR alpha and TCR beta cDNA libraries, bearing sample barcodes and UMIs, were generated by 5'RACE using constant-segment primers. TCRdb re-called the 5' RACE reads with MiXCR, one entry per CDR3 protein. The data show 150,000 to 200,000 distinct CDR3 sequences, 15% to 20% seen once. The germline CDR1 and CDR2 sequences are SEHNR and FQNEAQ (reference sequence). V was trimmed by 5 bases and J by 1 base, leaving 14 bases between them. The CDR3 runs to 15 residues. In regard to this clonotype: The antigen is unknown.

Study-level points and caveats: That cross-reactive memory joined was suggested by some responding clones appearing in pre-infection memory. Nothing confirmed that second-wave clones peaking on day 37 were specific for SARS-CoV-2.

The sequenced material came from PBMCs or a T cell subset sorted from them (not recorded which). The chain is built from TRBV7-9 and TRBJ1-1; TRBD1 is a possible D gene (5 bases). The receptor's source is an adult woman who had mild COVID-19 (a few samples of this study predate the infection). Cell type and time point are not known. CDR3 nucleotide sequence: TGTGCCAGCAGCCTCGGGCAGGGACCGAACACTGAAGCTTTCTTT. Its protein is CASSLGQGPNTEAFF.